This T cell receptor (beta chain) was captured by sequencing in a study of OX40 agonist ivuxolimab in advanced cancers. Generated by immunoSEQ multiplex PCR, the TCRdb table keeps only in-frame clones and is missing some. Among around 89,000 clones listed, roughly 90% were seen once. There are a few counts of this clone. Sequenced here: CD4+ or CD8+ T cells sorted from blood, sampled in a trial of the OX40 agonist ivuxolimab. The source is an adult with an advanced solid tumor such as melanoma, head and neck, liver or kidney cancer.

The CDR3 DNA is TGTGCCAGCAGCACCGGACTAGCGGAAGAGACCCAGTACTTC. Protein product: CASSTGLAEETQYF. This rearrangement joins TRBV5-4 to TRBJ2-5; 10 positions match TRBD2. After removal of 4 bases from V and 3 bases from J, the junction contained 3 bases not matched to a gene. This CDR3 has 14 residues. Germline lookup yields CDR1 SGHNT and CDR2 YYREEE (reference sequence).